The clone carrying this TCR beta chain was counted at least ten times. Its antigen is not known. Each CDR3 protein gets one entry after TCRdb re-called the 5' RACE reads with MiXCR. The table lists roughly 150,000 distinct CDR3 sequences, about 6.9% of them singletons. The record originates from a study of T cells after yellow fever vaccination. Study-wide context: Researchers used SMART-Seq v4 Ultra Low Input to prepare fractions that had low cell numbers. Study-wide points: Highly abundant clonotypes carried over from the bulk population could end up in FACS-sorted repertoires as contaminants.

Germline CDR1 reads SGHTA; CDR2 reads FQGNSA. The V and J ends lost 2 bases and 5 bases, in that order; junction bases with no gene match: 9. The CDR3 totals 16 residues. The V call is TRBV7-2, the J call TRBJ2-5; the match to TRBD2 covers 9 bases. The sequencing here drew on CD4+ T cells sorted from PBMCs, taken 10 days after the yellow fever booster vaccination. The clonotype comes from a young man who received the YFV17D yellow fever vaccine. CDR3 sequence: CASSLLAGAGGETQYF. CDR3 sequence (DNA): TGTGCCAGCAGCTTATTAGCGGGAGCAGGAGGGGAGACCCAGTACTTC.